Each of the 2 T cell receptor beta chains below was sequenced from the same sample in a study of cytomegalovirus exposure and HLA in healthy donors. PCR amplification relied on 60 Vbeta primers (plus 13 Jbeta primers). Clones were sequenced by immunoSEQ multiplex PCR, and TCRdb holds only the in-frame ones, with some missing. The profile shows nearly 110,000 clones, approximately 76% of them singletons. The specimen sequenced was PBMCs. Source of these receptors: a man aged 18 to 29 in good health and CMV-seronegative.

V is TRBV7-9 and J is TRBJ2-1; tentatively, D is TRBD1 (5 bases). Germline V gene sequence: CDR1 SEHNR, CDR2 FQNEAQ (reference sequence). The CDR3 runs to 13 residues. V lost 5 bases, J lost 10 bases, and 15 bases lay in between. CDR3 amino acids: CASSRTDKREQFF. CDR3 bases: TGTGCCAGCAGCAGGACGGACAAAAGGGAGCAGTTCTTC.

Details on this clone: The sample carries other DNA sequences with the same CDR3. The rearrangement links TRBV9 to TRBJ2-3, with TRBD2 matching 9 bases. CDR3 size: 16 residues. Losses at the gene ends were 0 bases for V and 2 bases for J; bases not matched to a gene: 4. Germline V gene lookup returns CDR1 SGDLS and CDR2 YYNGEE. In DNA form, the CDR3 reads TGTGCCAGCAGCGTAGAGGCGGGGGGGACCACAGATACGCAGTATTTT. Protein: CASSVEAGGTTDTQYF.